The present TCR beta chain was sequenced within a study of tumor and adjacent non-tumor tissue in lung cancer. Study-level background: There were fewer than 15 adenocarcinoma, a couple of squamous cell carcinoma and 1 small cell lung cancer cases. Patients were aged about 31 to 76, fewer than twelve men and roughly five women, stage I to III.

Whole-study findings and limits: Normal lung showed higher cumulative top 100 clone frequency than tumor. Shorter survival was associated with higher TCR diversity in tumors.

The library came from three nested PCR rounds adapted from ARM-PCR protocols. Via MiXCR, TCRdb re-called the multiplex PCR reads, giving one row per CDR3 protein. The sample includes about 50,000 distinct CDR3 sequences, 74% seen only once; the top ten take roughly 25%. About this clonotype: The antigen remains unidentified.

No cell sorting was done before RNA was extracted from the tissue. Distant lung tissue was collected more than 3 cm away from the tumor edge. The sequenced sample was distant non-tumor lung tissue. This receptor was identified in a woman in her sixties or seventies with non-small cell lung cancer.

CDR3 DNA: TGTGCCAGCAGCCACGGAGGGAGAAACGAGCAGTACTTC. Protein sequence: CASSHGGRNEQYF. The chain has TRBV6-5 and TRBJ2-7, with a possible D match to TRBD2 (6 bases). V shed 6 bases and J shed 5 bases, with 14 bases lying between them. CDR3 length: 13 residues. Germline loops: CDR1 MNHEY, CDR2 SVGAGI.